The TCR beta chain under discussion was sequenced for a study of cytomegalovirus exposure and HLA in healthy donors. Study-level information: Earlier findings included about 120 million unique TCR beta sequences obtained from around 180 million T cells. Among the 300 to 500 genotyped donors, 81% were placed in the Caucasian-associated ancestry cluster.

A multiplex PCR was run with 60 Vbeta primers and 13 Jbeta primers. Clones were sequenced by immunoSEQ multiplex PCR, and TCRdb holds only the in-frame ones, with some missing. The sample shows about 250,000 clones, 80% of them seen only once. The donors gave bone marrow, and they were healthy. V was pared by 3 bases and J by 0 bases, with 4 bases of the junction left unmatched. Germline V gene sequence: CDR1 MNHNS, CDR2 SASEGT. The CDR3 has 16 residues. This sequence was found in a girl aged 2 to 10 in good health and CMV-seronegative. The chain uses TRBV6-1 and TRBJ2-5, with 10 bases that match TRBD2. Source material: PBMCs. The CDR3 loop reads CASSDKAGGYQETQYF. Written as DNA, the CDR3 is TGTGCCAGCAGTGACAAAGCGGGGGGGTACCAAGAGACCCAGTACTTC.